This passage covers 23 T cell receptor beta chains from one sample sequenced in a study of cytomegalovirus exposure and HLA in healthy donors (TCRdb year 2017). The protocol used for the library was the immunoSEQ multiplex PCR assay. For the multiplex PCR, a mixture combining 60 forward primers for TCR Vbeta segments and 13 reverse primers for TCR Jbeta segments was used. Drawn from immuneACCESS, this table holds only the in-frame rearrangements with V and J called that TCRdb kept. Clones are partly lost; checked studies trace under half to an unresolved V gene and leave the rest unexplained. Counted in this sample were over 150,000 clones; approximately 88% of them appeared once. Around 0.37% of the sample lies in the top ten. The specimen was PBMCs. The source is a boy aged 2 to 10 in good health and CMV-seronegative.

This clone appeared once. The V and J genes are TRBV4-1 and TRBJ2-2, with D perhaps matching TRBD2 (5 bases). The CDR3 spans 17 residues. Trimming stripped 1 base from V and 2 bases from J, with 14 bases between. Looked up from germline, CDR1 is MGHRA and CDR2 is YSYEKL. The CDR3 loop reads CASSQVRAGLNTGELFF. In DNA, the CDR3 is TGCGCCAGCAGCCAAGTTCGGGCGGGCCTTAACACCGGGGAGCTGTTTTTT.

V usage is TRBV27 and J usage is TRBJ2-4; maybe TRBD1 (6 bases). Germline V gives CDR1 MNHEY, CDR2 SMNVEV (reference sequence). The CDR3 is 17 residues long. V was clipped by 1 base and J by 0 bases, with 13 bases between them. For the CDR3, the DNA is TGTGCCAGCAGTTTATACGGACAGACTGTAGCCAAAAACATTCAGTACTTC. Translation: CASSLYGQTVAKNIQYF.

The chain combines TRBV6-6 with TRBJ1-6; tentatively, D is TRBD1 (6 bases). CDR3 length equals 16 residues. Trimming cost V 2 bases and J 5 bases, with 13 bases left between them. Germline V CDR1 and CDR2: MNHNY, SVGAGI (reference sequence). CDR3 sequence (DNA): TGTGCCAGCAGTTACACAGGGAGCTTGGATAATTCACCCCTCCACTTT. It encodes CASSYTGSLDNSPLHF.

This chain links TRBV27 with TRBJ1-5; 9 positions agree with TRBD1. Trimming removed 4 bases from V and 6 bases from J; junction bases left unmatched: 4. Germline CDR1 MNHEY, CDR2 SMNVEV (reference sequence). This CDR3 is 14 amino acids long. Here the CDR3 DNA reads TGTGCCAGCAGTTCCCAGACAGGGGGTCAGCCCCAGCATTTT. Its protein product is CASSSQTGGQPQHF.

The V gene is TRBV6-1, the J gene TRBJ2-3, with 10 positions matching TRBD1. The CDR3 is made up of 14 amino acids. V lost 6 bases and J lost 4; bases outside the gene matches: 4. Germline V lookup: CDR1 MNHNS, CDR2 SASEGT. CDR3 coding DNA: TGTGCCAGCAGAGAGACAGGGGGCGCAGATACGCAGTATTTT. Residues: CASRETGGADTQYF.

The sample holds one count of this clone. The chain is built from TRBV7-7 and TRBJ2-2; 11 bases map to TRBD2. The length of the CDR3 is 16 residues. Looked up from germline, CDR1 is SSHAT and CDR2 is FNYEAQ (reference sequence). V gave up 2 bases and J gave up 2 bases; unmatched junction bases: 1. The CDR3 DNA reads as TGTGCCAGCAGCTTACTAGCGGGAGGCAACACCGGGGAGCTGTTTTTT. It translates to CASSLLAGGNTGELFF.

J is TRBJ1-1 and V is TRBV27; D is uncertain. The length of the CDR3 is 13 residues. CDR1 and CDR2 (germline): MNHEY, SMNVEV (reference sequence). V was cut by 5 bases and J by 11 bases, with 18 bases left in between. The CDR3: CASSGAGRAGAFF. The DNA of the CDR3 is TGTGCCAGCAGTGGCGCCGGGAGAGCGGGGGCTTTCTTT.

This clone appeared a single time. This CDR3 reads CASSLGLGGDTQYF. CDR3 DNA: TGTGCCAGCAGCTTGGGACTAGGCGGCGATACGCAGTATTTT. The gene calls are TRBV7-9 and TRBJ2-3; 8 bases agree with TRBD2. V lost 3 bases, J lost 6 bases, and 5 bases stayed unmatched. The germline V gene has CDR1 SEHNR and CDR2 FQNEAQ (reference sequence). The CDR3 runs 14 residues.

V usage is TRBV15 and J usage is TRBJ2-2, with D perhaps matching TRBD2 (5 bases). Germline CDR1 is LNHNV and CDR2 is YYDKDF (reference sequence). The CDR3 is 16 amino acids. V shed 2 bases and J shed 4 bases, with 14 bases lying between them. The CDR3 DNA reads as TGTGCCACCAGCAGACCCCCGGGGAATGGCACCGGGGAGCTGTTTTTT. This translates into CATSRPPGNGTGELFF. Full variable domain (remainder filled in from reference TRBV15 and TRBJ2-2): DAMVIQNPRYQVTQFGKPVTLSCSQTLNHNVMYWYQQKSSQAPKLLFHYYDKDFNNEADTPDNFQSRRPNTSFCFLDIRSPGLGDTAMYLCATSRPPGNGTGELFFGEGSRLTVL.

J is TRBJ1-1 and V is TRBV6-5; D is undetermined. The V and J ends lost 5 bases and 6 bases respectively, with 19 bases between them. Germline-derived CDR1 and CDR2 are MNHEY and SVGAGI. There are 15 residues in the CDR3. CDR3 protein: CASSRAGVKWAEAFF. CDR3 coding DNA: TGTGCCAGCAGTAGGGCCGGGGTTAAATGGGCTGAAGCTTTCTTT.

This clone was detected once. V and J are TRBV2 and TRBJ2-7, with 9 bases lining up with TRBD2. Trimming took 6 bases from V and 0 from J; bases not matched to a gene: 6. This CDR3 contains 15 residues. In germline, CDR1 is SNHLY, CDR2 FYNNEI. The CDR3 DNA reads TGTGCCAGCAGACTGCTAGCGGGAAGCTCCTACGAGCAGTACTTC. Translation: CASRLLAGSSYEQYF.

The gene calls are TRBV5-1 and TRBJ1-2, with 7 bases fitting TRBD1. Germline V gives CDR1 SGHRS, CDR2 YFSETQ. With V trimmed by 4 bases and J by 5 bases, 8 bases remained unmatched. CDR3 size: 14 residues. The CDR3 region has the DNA TGCGCCAGCAGCAGGGACAGTTCCCTATATGGCTACACCTTC. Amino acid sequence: CASSRDSSLYGYTF.

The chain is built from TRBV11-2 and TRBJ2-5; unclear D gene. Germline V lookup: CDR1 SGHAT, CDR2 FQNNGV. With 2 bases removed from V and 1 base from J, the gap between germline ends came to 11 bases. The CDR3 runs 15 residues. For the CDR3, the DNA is TGTGCCAGCAGCTTACTTGTGCGGATCCAAGAGACCCAGTACTTC. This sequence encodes CASSLLVRIQETQYF.

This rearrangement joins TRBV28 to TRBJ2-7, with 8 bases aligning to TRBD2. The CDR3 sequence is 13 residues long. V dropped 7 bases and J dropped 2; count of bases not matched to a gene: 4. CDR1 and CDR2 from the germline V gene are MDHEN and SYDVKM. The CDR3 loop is CASILAGAYEQYF. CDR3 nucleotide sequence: TGTGCCAGCATTCTAGCGGGCGCCTACGAGCAGTACTTC.

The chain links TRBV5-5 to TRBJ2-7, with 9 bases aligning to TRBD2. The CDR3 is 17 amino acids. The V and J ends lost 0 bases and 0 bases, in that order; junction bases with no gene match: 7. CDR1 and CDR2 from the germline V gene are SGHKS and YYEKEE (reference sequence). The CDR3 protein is CASSLASLAGVSYEQYF. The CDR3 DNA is TGTGCCAGCAGCTTGGCCTCGTTAGCGGGAGTCTCCTACGAGCAGTACTTC.

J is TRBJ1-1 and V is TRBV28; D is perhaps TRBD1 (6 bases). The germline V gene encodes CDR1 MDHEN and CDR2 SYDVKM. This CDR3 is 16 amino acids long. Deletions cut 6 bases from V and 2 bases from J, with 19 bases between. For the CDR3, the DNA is TGTGCCAGCAGGCTTCCATCCGGGACATTCAACACTGAAGCTTTCTTT. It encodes CASRLPSGTFNTEAFF. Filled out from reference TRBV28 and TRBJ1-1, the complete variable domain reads DVKVTQSSRYLVKRTGEKVFLECVQDMDHENMFWYRQDPGLGLRLIYFSYDVKMKEKGDIPEGYSVSREKKERFSLILESASTNQTSMYLCASRLPSGTFNTEAFFGQGTRLTVV.

CDR3 DNA sequence: TGTGCCAGCAGCGGGGGCCAGCCCCCTGAAGCTTTCTTT. Translating it yields CASSGGQPPEAFF. This sequence joins TRBV11-2 and TRBJ1-1; D is possibly TRBD1 (6 bases). Germline V lookup: CDR1 SGHAT, CDR2 FQNNGV. V shed 5 bases and J shed 6 bases, with 13 bases lying between them. There are 13 residues in the CDR3.

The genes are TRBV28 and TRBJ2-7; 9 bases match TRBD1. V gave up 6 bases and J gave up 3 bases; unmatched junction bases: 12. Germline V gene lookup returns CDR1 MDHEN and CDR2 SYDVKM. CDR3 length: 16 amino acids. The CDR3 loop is CASSPGSGTGRYEQYF. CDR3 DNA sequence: TGTGCCAGCAGCCCCGGATCCGGGACAGGGCGCTACGAGCAGTACTTC. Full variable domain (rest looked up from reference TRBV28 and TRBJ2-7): DVKVTQSSRYLVKRTGEKVFLECVQDMDHENMFWYRQDPGLGLRLIYFSYDVKMKEKGDIPEGYSVSREKKERFSLILESASTNQTSMYLCASSPGSGTGRYEQYFGPGTRLTVT.

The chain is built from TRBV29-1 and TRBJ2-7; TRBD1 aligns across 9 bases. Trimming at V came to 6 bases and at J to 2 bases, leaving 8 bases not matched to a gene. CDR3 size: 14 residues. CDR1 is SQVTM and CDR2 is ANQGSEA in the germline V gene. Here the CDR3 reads CSVRQGGQTYEQYF. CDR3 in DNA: TGCAGCGTCCGACAGGGGGGCCAGACCTACGAGCAGTACTTC.

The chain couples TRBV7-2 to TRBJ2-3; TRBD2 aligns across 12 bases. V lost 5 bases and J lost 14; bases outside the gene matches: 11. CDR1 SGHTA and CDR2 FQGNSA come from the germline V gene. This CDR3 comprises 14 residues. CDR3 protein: CASSHPPSGRAPYF. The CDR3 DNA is TGTGCCAGCAGCCACCCCCCTAGCGGGAGGGCCCCGTATTTT.

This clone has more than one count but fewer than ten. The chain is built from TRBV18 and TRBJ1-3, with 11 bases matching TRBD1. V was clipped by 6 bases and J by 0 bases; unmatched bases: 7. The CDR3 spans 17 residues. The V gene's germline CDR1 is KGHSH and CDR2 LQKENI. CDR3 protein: CASSFGQGASSGNTIYF. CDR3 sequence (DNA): TGTGCCAGCTCCTTTGGACAGGGGGCTTCCTCTGGAAACACCATATATTTT.

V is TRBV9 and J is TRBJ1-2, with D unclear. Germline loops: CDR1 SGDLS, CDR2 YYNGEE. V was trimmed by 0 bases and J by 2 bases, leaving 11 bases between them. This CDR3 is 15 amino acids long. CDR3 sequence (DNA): TGTGCCAGCAGCGTAGATTTCAGAACCAACTATGGCTACACCTTC. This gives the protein CASSVDFRTNYGYTF.

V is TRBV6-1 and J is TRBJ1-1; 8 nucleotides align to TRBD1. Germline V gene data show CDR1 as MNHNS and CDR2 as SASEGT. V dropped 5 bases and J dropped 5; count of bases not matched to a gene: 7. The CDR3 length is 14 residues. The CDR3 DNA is TGTGCCAGCAGTCGCGGGACAGGAATGACTGAAGCTTTCTTT. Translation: CASSRGTGMTEAFF.